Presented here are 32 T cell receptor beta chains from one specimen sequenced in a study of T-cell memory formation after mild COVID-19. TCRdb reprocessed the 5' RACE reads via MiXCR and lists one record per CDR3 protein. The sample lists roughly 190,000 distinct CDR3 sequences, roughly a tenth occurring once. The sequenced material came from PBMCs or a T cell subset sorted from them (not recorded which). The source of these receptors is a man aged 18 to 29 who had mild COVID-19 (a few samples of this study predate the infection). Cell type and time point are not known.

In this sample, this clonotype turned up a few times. CDR3 nucleotides: TGTGCCAGCAATCTTCCGGGCAGGGCCTACGAGCAGTACGTC. Its translation: CASNLPGRAYEQYV. The rearrangement links TRBV2 to TRBJ2-7, with D maybe TRBD1 (5 bases). Per the germline V gene, CDR1 is SNHLY and CDR2 is FYNNEI. V gave up 7 bases and J gave up 2 bases, with 15 bases separating them. The CDR3 length is 14 residues.

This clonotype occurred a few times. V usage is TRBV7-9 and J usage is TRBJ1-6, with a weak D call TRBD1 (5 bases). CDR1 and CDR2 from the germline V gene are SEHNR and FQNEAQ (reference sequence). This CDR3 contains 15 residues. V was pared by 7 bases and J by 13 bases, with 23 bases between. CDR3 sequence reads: CASTNSRDSPLPLHF. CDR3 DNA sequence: TGTGCCAGCACCAATAGCCGGGACTCCCCGTTGCCCCTCCACTTT.

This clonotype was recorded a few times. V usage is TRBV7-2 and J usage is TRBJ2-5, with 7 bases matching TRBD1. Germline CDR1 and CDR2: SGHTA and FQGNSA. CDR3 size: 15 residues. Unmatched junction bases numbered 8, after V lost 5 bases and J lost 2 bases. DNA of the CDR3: TGTGCCAGCAGCCCCAATCCGGGACAGCAAGAGACCCAGTACTTC. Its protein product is CASSPNPGQQETQYF. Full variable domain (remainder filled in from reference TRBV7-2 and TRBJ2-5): GAGVSQSPSNKVTEKGKDVELRCDPISGHTALYWYRQSLGQGLEFLIYFQGNSAPDKSGLPSDRFSAERTGGSVSTLTIQRTQQEDSAVYLCASSPNPGQQETQYFGPGTRLLVL.

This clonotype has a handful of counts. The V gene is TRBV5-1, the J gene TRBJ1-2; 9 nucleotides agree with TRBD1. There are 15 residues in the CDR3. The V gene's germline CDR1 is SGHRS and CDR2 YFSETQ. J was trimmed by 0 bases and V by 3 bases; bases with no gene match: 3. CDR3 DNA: TGCGCCAGCAGCTACGACAGGGGGGCTAACTATGGCTACACCTTC. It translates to CASSYDRGANYGYTF.

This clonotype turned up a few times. The CDR3 protein is CASSLGQASVLRGAFF. The CDR3 coding sequence is TGTGCCAGCAGCTTGGGACAGGCAAGCGTGCTCAGGGGAGCTTTCTTT. The rearrangement joins TRBV5-6 to TRBJ1-1, with D tentatively TRBD1 (6 bases). CDR1 is SGHDT and CDR2 is YYEEEE in the germline V gene. The V end lost 0 bases, the J end lost 10 bases, and 22 bases lay between the germline ends. This CDR3 is built from 16 residues.

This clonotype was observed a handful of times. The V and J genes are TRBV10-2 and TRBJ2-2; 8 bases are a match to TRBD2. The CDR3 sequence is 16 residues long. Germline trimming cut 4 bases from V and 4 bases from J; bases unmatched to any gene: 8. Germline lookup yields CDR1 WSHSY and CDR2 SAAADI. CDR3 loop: CASSGPQRGRTGELFF. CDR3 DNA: TGCGCCAGCAGTGGGCCCCAGCGGGGGCGCACCGGGGAGCTGTTTTTT.

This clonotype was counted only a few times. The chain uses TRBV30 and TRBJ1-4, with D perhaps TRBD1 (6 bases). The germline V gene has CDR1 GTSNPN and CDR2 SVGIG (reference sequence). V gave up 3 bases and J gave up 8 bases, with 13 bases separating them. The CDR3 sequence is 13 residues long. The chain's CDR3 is CAWRNTGYEKLFF. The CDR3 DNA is TGTGCCTGGAGGAACACAGGGTACGAAAAACTGTTTTTT.

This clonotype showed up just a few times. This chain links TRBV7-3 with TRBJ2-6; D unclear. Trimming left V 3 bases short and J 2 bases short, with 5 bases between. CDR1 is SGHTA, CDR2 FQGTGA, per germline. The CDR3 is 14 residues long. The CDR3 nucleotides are TGTGCCAGCAGCTTCTCTACTGGGGCCAACGTCCTGACTTTC. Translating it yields CASSFSTGANVLTF. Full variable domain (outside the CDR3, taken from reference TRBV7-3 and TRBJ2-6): GAGVSQTPSNKVTEKGKYVELRCDPISGHTALYWYRQSLGQGPEFLIYFQGTGAADDSGLPNDRFFAVRPEGSVSTLKIQRTERGDSAVYLCASSFSTGANVLTFGAGSRLTVL.

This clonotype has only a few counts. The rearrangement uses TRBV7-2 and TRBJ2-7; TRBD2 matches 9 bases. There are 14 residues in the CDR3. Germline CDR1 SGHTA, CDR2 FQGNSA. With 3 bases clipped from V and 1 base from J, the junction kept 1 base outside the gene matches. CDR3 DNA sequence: TGTGCCAGCAGCTTTAGCGGGGGATCCTACGAGCAGTACTTC. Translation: CASSFSGGSYEQYF.

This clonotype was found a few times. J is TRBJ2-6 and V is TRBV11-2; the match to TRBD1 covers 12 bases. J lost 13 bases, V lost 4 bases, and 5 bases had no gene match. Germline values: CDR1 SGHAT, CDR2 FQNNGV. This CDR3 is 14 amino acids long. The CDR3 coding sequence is TGTGCCAGCAGCTCAGGGACAGGGGGCTTAGTCCTGACTTTC. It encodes CASSSGTGGLVLTF. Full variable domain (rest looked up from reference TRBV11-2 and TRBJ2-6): EAGVAQSPRYKIIEKRQSVAFWCNPISGHATLYWYQQILGQGPKLLIQFQNNGVVDDSQLPKDRFSAERLKGVDSTLKIQPAKLEDSAVYLCASSSGTGGLVLTFGAGSRLTVL.

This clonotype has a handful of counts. CDR3 DNA sequence: TGTGCCACCTTTCTGGACAGGGTGTTTTCTGAAGCTTTCTTT. Translating gives CATFLDRVFSEAFF. This chain connects TRBV11-3 to TRBJ1-1; TRBD1 matches at 8 bases. This CDR3 region has 14 residues. The V gene end was trimmed by 10 bases and the J gene end by 6 bases; junction bases not matched to a gene: 13. Per germline, CDR1 SGHNT and CDR2 YENEEA.

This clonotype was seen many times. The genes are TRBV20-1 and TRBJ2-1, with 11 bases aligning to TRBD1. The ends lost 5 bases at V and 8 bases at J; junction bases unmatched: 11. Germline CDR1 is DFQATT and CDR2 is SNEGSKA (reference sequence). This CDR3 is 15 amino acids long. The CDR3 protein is CSAPKADRGRDEQFF. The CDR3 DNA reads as TGCAGTGCTCCTAAAGCGGACAGGGGGCGAGATGAGCAGTTCTTC.

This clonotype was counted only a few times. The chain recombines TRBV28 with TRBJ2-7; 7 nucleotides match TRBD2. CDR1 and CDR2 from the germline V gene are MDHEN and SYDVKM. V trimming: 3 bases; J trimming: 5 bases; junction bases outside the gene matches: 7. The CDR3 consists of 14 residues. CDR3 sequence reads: CASSFRGEENEQYV. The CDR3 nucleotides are TGTGCCAGCAGTTTCCGGGGGGAAGAGAACGAGCAGTACGTC.

The CDR3 spells CASRLTSGGATEQFF. In nucleotides, the CDR3 is TGTGCCAGCAGACTAACTAGCGGGGGGGCGACTGAGCAGTTCTTC. The chain couples TRBV7-2 to TRBJ2-1, with 13 positions matching TRBD2. The germline CDR1 and CDR2 sequences are SGHTA and FQGNSA. The CDR3 sequence is 15 residues long. J gave up 9 bases and V 6 bases, and 8 bases lay outside the gene matches.

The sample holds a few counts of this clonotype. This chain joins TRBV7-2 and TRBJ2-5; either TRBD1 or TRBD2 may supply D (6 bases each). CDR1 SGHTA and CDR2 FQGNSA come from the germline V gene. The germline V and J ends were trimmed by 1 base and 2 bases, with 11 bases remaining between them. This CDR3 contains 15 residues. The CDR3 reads CASSLDGGRQETQYF. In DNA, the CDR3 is TGTGCCAGCAGCTTAGACGGGGGCAGACAAGAGACCCAGTACTTC.

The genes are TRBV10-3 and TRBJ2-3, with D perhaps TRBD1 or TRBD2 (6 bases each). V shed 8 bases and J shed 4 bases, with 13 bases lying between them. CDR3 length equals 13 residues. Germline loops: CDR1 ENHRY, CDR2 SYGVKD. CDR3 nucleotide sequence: TGTGCCATCGGAGGGGGGTGGGCAGATACGCAGTATTTT. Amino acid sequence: CAIGGGWADTQYF.

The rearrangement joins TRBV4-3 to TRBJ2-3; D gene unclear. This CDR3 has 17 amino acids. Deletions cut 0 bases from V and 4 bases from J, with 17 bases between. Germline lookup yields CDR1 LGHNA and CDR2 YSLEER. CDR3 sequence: CASSQEPHRSSADTQYF. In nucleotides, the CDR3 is TGCGCCAGCAGCCAAGAGCCGCACCGGTCCAGCGCAGATACGCAGTATTTT.

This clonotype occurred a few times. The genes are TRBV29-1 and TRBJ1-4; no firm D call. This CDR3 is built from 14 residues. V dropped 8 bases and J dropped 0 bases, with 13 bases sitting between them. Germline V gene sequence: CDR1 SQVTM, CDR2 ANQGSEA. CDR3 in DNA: TGCAGCCCCCCACGTCCTGCAACTAATGAAAAACTGTTTTTT. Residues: CSPPRPATNEKLFF.

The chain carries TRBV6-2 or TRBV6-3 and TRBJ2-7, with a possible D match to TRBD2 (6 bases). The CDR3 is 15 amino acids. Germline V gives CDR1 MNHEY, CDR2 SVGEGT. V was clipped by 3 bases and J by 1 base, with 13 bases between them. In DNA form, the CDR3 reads TGTGCCAGCAGTTATCAGCAGGGAGGATCCTACGAGCAGTACTTC. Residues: CASSYQQGGSYEQYF.

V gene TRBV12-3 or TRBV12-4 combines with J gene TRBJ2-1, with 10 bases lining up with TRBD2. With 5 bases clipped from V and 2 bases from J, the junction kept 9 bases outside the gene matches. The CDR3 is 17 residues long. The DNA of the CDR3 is TGTGCCAGCAGTCCACGGGGCCTAGCGGGGGCCTACAATGAGCAGTTCTTC. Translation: CASSPRGLAGAYNEQFF.

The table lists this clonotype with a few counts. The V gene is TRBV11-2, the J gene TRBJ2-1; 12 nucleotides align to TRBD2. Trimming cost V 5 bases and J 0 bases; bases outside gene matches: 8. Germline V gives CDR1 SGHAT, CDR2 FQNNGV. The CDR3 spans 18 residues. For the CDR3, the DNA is TGTGCCAGCAGCCTCACTAGCGGGGGGTCGAGCTCCTACAATGAGCAGTTCTTC. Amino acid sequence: CASSLTSGGSSSYNEQFF.

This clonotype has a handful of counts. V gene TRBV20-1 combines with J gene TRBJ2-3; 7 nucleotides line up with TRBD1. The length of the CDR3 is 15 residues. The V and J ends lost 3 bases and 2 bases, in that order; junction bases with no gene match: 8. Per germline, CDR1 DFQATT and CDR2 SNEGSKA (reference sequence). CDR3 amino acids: CSARGVDRLTDTQYF. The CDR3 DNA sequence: TGCAGTGCTAGGGGAGTGGACAGGCTCACAGATACGCAGTATTTT.

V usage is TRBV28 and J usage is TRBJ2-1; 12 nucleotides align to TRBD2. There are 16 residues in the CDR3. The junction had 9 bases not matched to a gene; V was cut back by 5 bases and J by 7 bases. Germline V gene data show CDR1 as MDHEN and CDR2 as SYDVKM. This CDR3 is CASSTPRLAGGNEQFF. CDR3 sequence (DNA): TGTGCCAGCAGTACGCCCCGGCTAGCGGGGGGGAATGAGCAGTTCTTC.

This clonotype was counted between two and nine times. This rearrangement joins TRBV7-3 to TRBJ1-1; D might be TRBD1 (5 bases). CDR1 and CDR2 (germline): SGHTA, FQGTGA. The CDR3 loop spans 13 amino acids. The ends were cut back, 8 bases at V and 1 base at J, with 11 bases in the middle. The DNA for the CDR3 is TGTGCCAGCGGAGGGGATCAGAACACTGAAGCTTTCTTT. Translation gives CASGGDQNTEAFF.

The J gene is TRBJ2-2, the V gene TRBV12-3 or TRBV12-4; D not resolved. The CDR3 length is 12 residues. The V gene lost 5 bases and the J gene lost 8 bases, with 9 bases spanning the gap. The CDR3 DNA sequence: TGTGCCAGCAGTGATATTTCGGGGGAGCTGTTTTTT. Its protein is CASSDISGELFF.

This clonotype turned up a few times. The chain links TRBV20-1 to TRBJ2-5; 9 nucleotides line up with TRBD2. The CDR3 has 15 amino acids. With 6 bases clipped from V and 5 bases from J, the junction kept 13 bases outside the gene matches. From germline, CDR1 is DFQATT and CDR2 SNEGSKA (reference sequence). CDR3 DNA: TGCAGTGCCCTTAGACGGCGGGGGGGCCTGGAGACCCAGTACTTC. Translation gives CSALRRRGGLETQYF.

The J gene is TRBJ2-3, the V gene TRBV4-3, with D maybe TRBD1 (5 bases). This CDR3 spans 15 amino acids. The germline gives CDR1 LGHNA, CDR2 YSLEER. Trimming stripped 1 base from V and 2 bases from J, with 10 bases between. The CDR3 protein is CASSQAQGNTDTQYF. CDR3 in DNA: TGCGCCAGCAGCCAAGCGCAGGGTAACACAGATACGCAGTATTTT.

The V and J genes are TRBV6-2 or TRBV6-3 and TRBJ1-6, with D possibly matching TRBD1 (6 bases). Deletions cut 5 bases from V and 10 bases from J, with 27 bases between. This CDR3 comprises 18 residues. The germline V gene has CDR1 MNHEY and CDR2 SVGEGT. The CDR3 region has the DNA TGTGCCAGCAGTCGGGACATAGACTACCTTAGGCCGGACTCACCCCTCCACTTT. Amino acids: CASSRDIDYLRPDSPLHF.

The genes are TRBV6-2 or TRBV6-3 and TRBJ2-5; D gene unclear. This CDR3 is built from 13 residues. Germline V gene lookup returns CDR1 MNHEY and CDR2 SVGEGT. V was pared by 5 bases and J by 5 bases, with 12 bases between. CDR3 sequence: CASSPILGETQYF. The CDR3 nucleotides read TGTGCCAGCAGTCCCATACTGGGGGAGACCCAGTACTTC.

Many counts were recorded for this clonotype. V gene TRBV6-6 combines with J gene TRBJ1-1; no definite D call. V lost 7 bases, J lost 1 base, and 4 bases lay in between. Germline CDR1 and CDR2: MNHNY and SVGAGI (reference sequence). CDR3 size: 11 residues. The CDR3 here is CASTPNTEAFF. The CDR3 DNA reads TGTGCCAGCACTCCGAACACTGAAGCTTTCTTT.

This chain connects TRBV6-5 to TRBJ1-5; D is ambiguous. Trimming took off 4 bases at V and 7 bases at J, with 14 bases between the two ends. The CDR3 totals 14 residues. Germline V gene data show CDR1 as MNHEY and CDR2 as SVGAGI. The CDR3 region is CASSSNGVGQPQHF. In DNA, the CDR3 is TGTGCCAGCAGTTCCAACGGAGTGGGGCAGCCCCAGCATTTT.

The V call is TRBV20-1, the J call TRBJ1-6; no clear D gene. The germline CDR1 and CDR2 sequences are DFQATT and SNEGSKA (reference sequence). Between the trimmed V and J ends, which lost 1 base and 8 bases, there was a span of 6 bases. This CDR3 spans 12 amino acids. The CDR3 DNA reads TGCAGTGCTAGAGTGGCCGATTCACCCCTCCACTTT. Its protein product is CSARVADSPLHF.